The 24 T cell receptor beta chains presented below share a single source sample, sequenced in a study of cytomegalovirus exposure and HLA in healthy donors (dated by TCRdb to 2016 to 2017). The protocol used for the library was the immunoSEQ multiplex PCR assay. For the multiplex PCR, a mixture combining 60 forward primers for TCR Vbeta segments and 13 reverse primers for TCR Jbeta segments was used. TCRdb carries this immuneACCESS record with in-frame sequences only. Its versions omit some clonotypes, under half of them owing to an unresolved V gene in the studies checked, with the rest unexplained. The sample data list 140,000 or so clones, and roughly 85% of these were observed just once. The top ten hold 3.4% of the sample. The sample consisted of PBMCs. These receptors all stem from a male donor in good health and CMV-seronegative.

CDR3 amino acids: CASSQEFRQENTEAFF. In DNA form, the CDR3 reads TGTGCCAGCAGCCAAGAATTCAGGCAGGAGAACACTGAAGCTTTCTTT. J is TRBJ1-1 and V is TRBV4-2; D is undetermined. Germline values: CDR1 LGHNA, CDR2 YNFKEQ. The length of the CDR3 is 16 residues. The V end lost 0 bases, the J end lost 1 base, and 12 bases lay between the germline ends.

V gene TRBV27 combines with J gene TRBJ2-1; 12 nucleotides agree with TRBD2. Germline trimming cut 3 bases from V and 6 bases from J; bases unmatched to any gene: 6. The CDR3 sequence is 16 residues long. CDR1 MNHEY and CDR2 SMNVEV come from the germline V gene (reference sequence). The CDR3 protein is CASSFLLAGGGNEQFF. The CDR3 DNA sequence: TGTGCCAGCAGTTTCCTTCTAGCGGGAGGGGGCAATGAGCAGTTCTTC.

The CDR3 loop reads CASSRGSSGNTIYF. The CDR3 region has the DNA TGTGCCAGCAGCCGAGGGAGCTCTGGAAACACCATATATTTT. This chain links TRBV7-8 with TRBJ1-3; no clear D gene. This CDR3 is 14 amino acids long. Trimming removed 5 bases at V and 0 bases at J, with 8 bases between. Germline-derived CDR1 and CDR2 are SGHVS and FQNEAQ.

The CDR3 region has the DNA TGTGCCAGCAGTTACTGGAGGGAGAACACTGAAGCTTTCTTT. Its protein product is CASSYWRENTEAFF. The chain links TRBV6-6 to TRBJ1-1, with D uncertain. Germline V gives CDR1 MNHNY, CDR2 SVGAGI (reference sequence). The V end lost 1 base, the J end lost 1 base, and 7 bases lay between the germline ends. This CDR3 contains 14 residues.

The rearrangement uses TRBV28 and TRBJ2-7, with D tentatively TRBD1 (6 bases). V lost 3 bases, J lost 2 bases, and 17 bases lay in between. This CDR3 comprises 16 residues. Germline CDR1 reads MDHEN; CDR2 reads SYDVKM. The CDR3 reads CASSLPTKRGTYEQYF. The DNA for the CDR3 is TGTGCCAGCAGTTTGCCGACTAAGAGGGGGACCTACGAGCAGTACTTC.

This chain links TRBV28 with TRBJ1-2; no reliable D call. The germline V gene has CDR1 MDHEN and CDR2 SYDVKM. The V and J ends lost 1 base and 2 bases respectively, with 11 bases between them. The CDR3 is made up of 15 amino acids. CDR3 protein: CASSLLVGSNYGYTF. CDR3 sequence (DNA): TGTGCCAGCAGTTTATTGGTCGGTTCAAACTATGGCTACACCTTC.

V usage is TRBV21-1 and J usage is TRBJ2-7; no DNA check was done on the table's D call, TRBD2. TRBV21-1 is labeled a pseudogene. The CDR3 contains 16 residues. This CDR3 is CASSKALVSSSYEQYF. In DNA, the CDR3 is TGTGCCAGCAGCAAAGCGCTAGTTTCTTCCTCCTACGAGCAGTACTTC.

The V call is TRBV2, the J call TRBJ2-7, with D possibly TRBD2 on 5 matching bases. Germline values: CDR1 SNHLY, CDR2 FYNNEI. The CDR3 spans 14 residues. The V end lost 2 bases, the J end lost 5 bases, and 13 bases lay between the germline ends. CDR3 in amino acids: CASSESYGVNEQYF. DNA of the CDR3: TGTGCCAGCAGTGAATCGTACGGGGTAAACGAGCAGTACTTC.

The chain is built from TRBV29-1 and TRBJ2-7, with TRBD2 identical over 8 bases. CDR3 size: 12 residues. V was clipped by 7 bases and J by 0 bases; unmatched bases: 2. The germline V gene has CDR1 SQVTM and CDR2 ANQGSEA. The CDR3 DNA reads TGCAGCGGGGGACTAGACTCCTACGAGCAGTACTTC. Residues: CSGGLDSYEQYF.

The table lists this clone with a count of one. V is TRBV15 and J is TRBJ1-2, with D unclear. Germline V gives CDR1 LNHNV, CDR2 YYDKDF (reference sequence). This CDR3 is 15 amino acids long. V lost 10 bases to trimming and J lost 0 bases, with 18 bases between them. CDR3 sequence reads: CASGAIQSANYGYTF. The DNA for the CDR3 is TGTGCCAGCGGTGCCATCCAGTCTGCTAACTATGGCTACACCTTC.

The chain is built from TRBV7-6 and TRBJ2-7; possible D gene TRBD1, 6 bases. CDR1 and CDR2 (germline): SGHVS, FNYEAQ. The CDR3 totals 16 residues. V gave up 1 base and J gave up 0 bases, with 13 bases separating them. The CDR3 loop is CASSLESGASSYEQYF. In DNA, the CDR3 is TGTGCCAGCAGCTTAGAATCAGGGGCCAGCTCCTACGAGCAGTACTTC.

The V gene is TRBV7-8, the J gene TRBJ2-3, with 10 nucleotides matching TRBD2. The ends lost 5 bases at V and 3 bases at J; junction bases unmatched: 17. Germline V gives CDR1 SGHVS, CDR2 FQNEAQ. This CDR3 comprises 19 residues. The DNA for the CDR3 is TGTGCCAGCAGCCCCATGGCCGGGACTAGCGCGATACTGACAGATACGCAGTATTTT. Translating it yields CASSPMAGTSAILTDTQYF.

This clone was observed once. CDR3 region: CASSPQAGYQNTEAFF. CDR3 nucleotide sequence: TGTGCCAGCTCACCACAGGCAGGGTACCAGAACACTGAAGCTTTCTTT. V and J are TRBV18 and TRBJ1-1; possibly TRBD1 for D (5 bases). The V gene lost 1 base and the J gene lost 1 base, with 13 bases spanning the gap. CDR3 length: 16 amino acids. Germline V gene sequence: CDR1 KGHSH, CDR2 LQKENI.

This clone was seen a single time. The chain employs TRBV7-9 and TRBJ1-6; 8 bases agree with TRBD1. In germline, CDR1 is SEHNR, CDR2 FQNEAQ (reference sequence). The CDR3 covers 18 residues. Germline trimming cut 2 bases from V and 0 bases from J; bases unmatched to any gene: 6. The CDR3 DNA follows: TGTGCCAGCAGCTTAAAGGGACAGGAGAGCTCCTATAATTCACCCCTCCACTTT. Amino acid sequence: CASSLKGQESSYNSPLHF. The whole variable domain, remainder taken from reference TRBV7-9 and TRBJ1-6, is DTGVSQNPRHKITKRGQNVTFRCDPISEHNRLYWYRQTLGQGPEFLTYFQNEAQLEKSRLLSDRFSAERPKGSFSTLEIQRTEQGDSAMYLCASSLKGQESSYNSPLHFGNGTRLTVT.

The genes are TRBV4-1 and TRBJ2-7; TRBD2 matches at 10 bases. This CDR3 is 15 amino acids long. V lost 3 bases and J lost 3; bases outside the gene matches: 5. Per the germline V gene, CDR1 is MGHRA and CDR2 is YSYEKL. The chain's CDR3 is CASSHPSGSIYEQYF. CDR3 DNA sequence: TGCGCCAGCAGCCATCCTAGCGGGAGTATCTACGAGCAGTACTTC.

The chain is built from TRBV9 and TRBJ1-3; D gene ambiguous. The CDR3 extends over 17 amino acids. V lost 0 bases and J 0 bases, leaving 13 bases between the germline ends. Per the germline V gene, CDR1 is SGDLS and CDR2 is YYNGEE. The CDR3 is CASSVGKDRYSGNTIYF. In DNA, the CDR3 is TGTGCCAGCAGCGTAGGCAAAGATAGATACTCTGGAAACACCATATATTTT.

V and J are TRBV9 and TRBJ1-1; perhaps TRBD1 as D (6 bases). V was trimmed by 2 bases and J by 2 bases, leaving 10 bases between them. Germline V CDR1 and CDR2: SGDLS, YYNGEE. The length of the CDR3 is 14 residues. This chain's CDR3 is CASSVGQKNTEAFF. The CDR3 DNA reads as TGTGCCAGCAGCGTCGGACAGAAAAACACTGAAGCTTTCTTT.

CDR3 sequence reads: CASSDTGLSTDTQYF. CDR3 sequence (DNA): TGTGCCAGCAGTGATACAGGGCTTAGCACAGATACGCAGTATTTT. The V call is TRBV27, the J call TRBJ2-3, with D possibly TRBD1 on 6 matching bases. Germline V lookup: CDR1 MNHEY, CDR2 SMNVEV (reference sequence). V was cut by 5 bases and J by 0 bases, with 12 bases left in between. The CDR3 is made up of 15 amino acids.

The genes are TRBV27 and TRBJ1-5; tentatively, D is TRBD1 (5 bases). Germline V gene data show CDR1 as MNHEY and CDR2 as SMNVEV (reference sequence). Trimming removed 8 bases at V and 1 base at J, with 12 bases between. The CDR3 loop spans 14 amino acids. DNA of the CDR3: TGTGCCAGCCGCCAGGGTCTAAGCAATCAGCCCCAGCATTTT. Residues: CASRQGLSNQPQHF.

With respect to this clone: One junction end does not reproduce the germline sequence, and a read error may be involved. The same CDR3 can be traced to other DNA sequences in this sample. The genes are TRBV6-5 and TRBJ2-7; 7 bases line up with TRBD1. This CDR3 has 15 amino acids. The V gene's germline CDR1 is MNHEY and CDR2 SVGAGI. CDR3 region: CASSYSGQSSYEQYF. CDR3 DNA sequence: TGCGCCAGCAGTTACTCGGGACAGAGCTCCTACGAGCAGTACTTC.

This chain uses TRBV11-2 with TRBJ2-2, with 10 bases identical to TRBD1. V shed 5 bases, J shed 5 bases, and the junction held 11 bases outside the gene matches. CDR3 length: 17 residues. Germline lookup yields CDR1 SGHAT and CDR2 FQNNGV. CDR3 DNA sequence: TGTGCCAGCAGCGGGCGACAGGGGGCGGAATTTACCGGGGAGCTGTTTTTT. Its translation is CASSGRQGAEFTGELFF.

The chain carries TRBV30 and TRBJ1-2, with D hard to call. The CDR3 is 12 residues long. CDR1 is GTSNPN, CDR2 SVGIG, per germline (reference sequence). V lost 2 bases and J lost 3, with 7 bases in between. The CDR3 bases are TGTGCCTGGAGTTGGCTGTACTATGGCTACACCTTC. It translates to CAWSWLYYGYTF.

This sequence joins TRBV29-1 and TRBJ1-2; no reliable D call. Between the trimmed V and J ends, which lost 6 bases and 8 bases, there was a span of 7 bases. The germline V gene has CDR1 SQVTM and CDR2 ANQGSEA. CDR3 length: 9 residues. The CDR3 DNA reads as TGCAGCGTAACAGAAGGCTACACCTTC. Protein: CSVTEGYTF.

The gene calls are TRBV11-3 and TRBJ2-5; 7 positions agree with TRBD1. CDR1 SGHNT and CDR2 YENEEA come from the germline V gene. V lost 5 bases to trimming and J lost 0 bases; unmatched junction nucleotides: 3. The CDR3 totals 14 residues. CDR3 protein: CASSRGQDQETQYF. The CDR3 DNA sequence: TGTGCCAGCAGCCGAGGACAGGACCAAGAGACCCAGTACTTC.